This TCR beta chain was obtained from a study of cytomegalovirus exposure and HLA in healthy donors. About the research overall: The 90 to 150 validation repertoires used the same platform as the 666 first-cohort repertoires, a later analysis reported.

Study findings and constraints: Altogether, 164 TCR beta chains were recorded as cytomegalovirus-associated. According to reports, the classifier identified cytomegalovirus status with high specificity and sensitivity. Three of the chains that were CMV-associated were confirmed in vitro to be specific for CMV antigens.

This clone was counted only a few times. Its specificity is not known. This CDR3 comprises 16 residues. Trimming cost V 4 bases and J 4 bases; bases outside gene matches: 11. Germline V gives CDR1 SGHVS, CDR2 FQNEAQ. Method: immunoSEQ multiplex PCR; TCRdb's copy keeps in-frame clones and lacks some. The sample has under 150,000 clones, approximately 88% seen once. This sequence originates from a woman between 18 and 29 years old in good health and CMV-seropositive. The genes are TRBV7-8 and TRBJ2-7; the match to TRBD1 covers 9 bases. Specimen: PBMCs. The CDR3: CASSYEAGTGKYEQYF. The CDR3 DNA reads TGTGCCAGCAGCTACGAAGCCGGGACAGGGAAGTACGAGCAGTACTTC.